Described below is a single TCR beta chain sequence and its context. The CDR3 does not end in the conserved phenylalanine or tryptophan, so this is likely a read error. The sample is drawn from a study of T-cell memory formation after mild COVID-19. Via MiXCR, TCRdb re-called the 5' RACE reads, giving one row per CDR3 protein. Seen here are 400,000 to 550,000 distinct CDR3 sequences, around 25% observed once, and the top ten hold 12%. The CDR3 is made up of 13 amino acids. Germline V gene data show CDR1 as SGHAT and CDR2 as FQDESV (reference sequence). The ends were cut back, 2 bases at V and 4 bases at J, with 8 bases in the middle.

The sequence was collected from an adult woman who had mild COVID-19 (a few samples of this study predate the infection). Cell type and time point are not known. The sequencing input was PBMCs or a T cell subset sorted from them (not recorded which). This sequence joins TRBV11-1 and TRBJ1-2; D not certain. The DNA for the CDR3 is TGTGCCAGCAGCTTAAGGGAAAGCTATGGCTACACCTCC. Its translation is CASSLRESYGYTS.